This T cell receptor beta chain derives from a study of T cells in Graves' hyperthyroidism and ophthalmopathy (dated by TCRdb to between 2017 and 2020). Background for the entire study: Peripheral blood samples were taken at the time of initial diagnosis, prior to any treatment. To identify distinguishing TCR V-J signatures, a discovery cohort of around 98 patients was used, comprising approximately 40 with Graves' ophthalmopathy and 57 with stable Graves' hyperthyroidism. Prospective prediction of ophthalmopathy was tested in an independent validation cohort of 18 to 20 hyperthyroidism patients and around 16 patients who later progressed to ophthalmopathy. For training and testing, the 100 patients in the discovery cohort were randomly divided in a 7:3 ratio. The study also compared thyroid tissue and blood T-cell repertoires from a handful of Graves' hyperthyroidism patients. Once sampling was done, hyperthyroidism patients were given methimazole at a starting dose of 30 mg daily, whereas ophthalmopathy patients were given high-dose intravenous methylprednisolone. The paper describes TCR Vbeta CDR3 sequencing of 120 to 150 peripheral blood samples, made up of roughly 45 ophthalmopathy patients, around 78 hyperthyroidism patients and 17 progressor patients.

This clonotype was counted between two and nine times. The antigen it binds to is not known. No qualities accompany the bases; no much larger clone lies one base away. General findings and caveats noted by the study authors: In validation, the model predicted progression to ophthalmopathy a median of approximately 6.3 months before onset, with 70% to 71% sensitivity and roughly 77% specificity. Ophthalmopathy was separated from stable hyperthyroidism by a 13 V-J signature model, with just over 85% sensitivity and about 81% specificity obtained in cross-validation and 80%/75% obtained in testing. Sample size was not statistically predetermined, and blinding of investigators to group allocation was not performed. Most expanded thyroid clonotypes (frequency above 0.001) were also detected in blood, suggesting blood repertoires may reflect thyroid immune responses.

The TCR beta CDR3 regions were amplified from RNA transcripts. The first round of RT-PCR for the TCR CDR3 was performed with the HTBI primer set and the Qiagen OneStep RT-PCR kit. A second multiplex PCR round built the libraries, followed by size selection and purification. Paired-end sequencing of the libraries was performed with 100 bp reads on an Illumina HiSeq2000. In the paper's pipeline: SOAPnuke was used to process the raw data, removing reads that contained adapters or uncalled bases, had a mean Phred below 15, or lacked an exact match to the constant primer or identifier. COPE v1.2.5 was used to merge high-quality paired reads, and clonotypes were defined as unique nucleotide sequences. MiTCR v1.1 was used to align clonotypes to the IMGT TRBV, TRBD and TRBJ reference segments. Only V-J combinations with frequency above 0.0001, covering 99% to 99.2% of repertoires, were analysed. A TCS score was defined as the ratio between F50 (clonal expansion) and ExV (chaos), using BLOSUM62-based TCRdist between CDR3 peptides within each V-J. Welch's t-statistics and random forest reduced around 510 V-J features to 10 to 15, which were used in a naive Bayes classifier (R e1071). TCRdb reprocessed the public reads (quality trimming at Q25 with fastp, clone calling with MiXCR) and kept in-frame beta chains. Records with the same CDR3 protein are collapsed into one entry carrying the most frequent genes and DNA. TCRdb, rather than the study authors, made the V and J calls. In all, the sample holds around 350,000 distinct CDR3 sequences, and just under 25% of those were seen once. The ten largest clones capture over 70% of the sample.

Graves' hyperthyroidism was defined as stable when no progression to ophthalmopathy occurred over 18 months of follow-up. The hyperthyroidism patients were between 18 and 65 years old and newly diagnosed, with a disease duration of less than 2 months. Patients with uncontrolled infections, other autoimmune diseases, pregnancy or lactation were excluded. Diagnoses were established on the basis of clinical symptoms, serum thyroxine and TRAb, thyroid ultrasound, and orbital computed tomography. PBMCs were isolated from around 10 ml of fresh peripheral blood by Ficoll-Paque density gradient centrifugation. Trizol reagent was used to extract total RNA, and RNA quality was then checked on an Agilent 2100 Bioanalyzer. The cysteine opens and the phenylalanine closes a CDR3 of 16 amino acids. This entry keeps only the CDR3 DNA: 48 bases, framed from base 1. V and J lose 0 bases and 2 bases, and a span of 14 bases separates them. Via the germline V gene (reference sequence), CDR1 is SEHNR and CDR2 FQNEAQ.

This sequence originates from a man aged 45-65 years with Graves' hyperthyroidism. Sequenced input: blood. The chain is assembled from TRBV7-9 and TRBJ2-7; TRBD1 might be the D gene, on 6 matching bases. The DNA sequence is given as TGTGCCAGCAGCTTAGCGGGAACTTCAGGGGCCTACGAGCAGTACTTC. The encoded protein is CASSLAGTSGAYEQYF.